A single sample gave rise to the 5 T cell receptor beta chains below, sequenced in a study of cytomegalovirus exposure and HLA in healthy donors. The PCR contained 60 Vbeta and 13 Jbeta primers. Repertoires were generated with immunoSEQ multiplex PCR, while TCRdb's copy carries only in-frame clones and drops some. The sample comprises under 200,000 clones, approximately 77% of which are singletons, and around 2.4% rests with the top ten. The sequenced sample consisted of PBMCs. The receptors shown here come from a female donor in good health and CMV-seronegative.

This clone has only a few counts. V gene TRBV28 combines with J gene TRBJ1-4, with 10 bases matching TRBD1. CDR3 length: 15 amino acids. V gave up 5 bases and J gave up 8 bases; unmatched junction bases: 8. Germline loops: CDR1 MDHEN, CDR2 SYDVKM. For the CDR3, the DNA is TGTGCCAGCAGTGTACGACAGGGGGCCTTGGAAAAACTGTTTTTT. Translating it yields CASSVRQGALEKLFF.

This chain joins TRBV5-1 and TRBJ2-2, with 10 bases identical to TRBD2. CDR3 length: 16 residues. Germline values: CDR1 SGHRS, CDR2 YFSETQ. V trimming: 5 bases; J trimming: 3 bases; junction bases outside the gene matches: 7. As DNA, the CDR3 is TGCGCCAGCAGGGCTAGCGGGAGTCGGTACACCGGGGAGCTGTTTTTT. Its translation: CASRASGSRYTGELFF. The full variable domain, rest sourced from reference TRBV5-1 and TRBJ2-2, is KAGVTQTPRYLIKTRGQQVTLSCSPISGHRSVSWYQQTPGQGLQFLFEYFSETQRNKGNFPGRFSGRQFSNSRSEMNVSTLELGDSALYLCASRASGSRYTGELFFGEGSRLTVL.

This clone appeared a single time. The gene calls are TRBV2 and TRBJ1-3, with 7 bases aligning to TRBD1. Looked up from germline, CDR1 is SNHLY and CDR2 is FYNNEI. The CDR3 is made up of 12 amino acids. The junction had 4 bases not matched to a gene; V was cut back by 8 bases and J by 6 bases. The CDR3 nucleotides read TGTGCCAGCGGTAGGGGGCCAAACACCATATATTTT. It yields the protein CASGRGPNTIYF.

Concerning this clone: One end of the junction does not line up with germline, which may come from a read error. The rearrangement joins TRBV7-9 to TRBJ2-7; TRBD2 matches at 9 bases. This CDR3 has 15 amino acids. Germline CDR1 reads SEHNR; CDR2 reads FQNEAQ (reference sequence). CDR3 amino acids: CSSSSLTSGGYEQYF. The CDR3 DNA follows: TGTTCCAGCAGCTCCCTGACTAGCGGTGGCTACGAGCAGTACTTC.

V is TRBV4-3 and J is TRBJ2-7; D unclear. This CDR3 is 14 amino acids long. Trimming pared 4 bases from V and 4 bases from J, leaving 14 bases between. Germline lookup yields CDR1 LGHNA and CDR2 YSLEER. CDR3 coding DNA: TGCGCCAGCAGCCTCGCTTTGGAGCGTTACGAGCAGTACTTC. Protein sequence: CASSLALERYEQYF.